Listed below are T cell receptor beta chains from one sample, sequenced in a study of identical twins. Via MiXCR, TCRdb re-called the 5' RACE reads, giving one row per CDR3 protein. The sample holds some 1,700,000 distinct CDR3 sequences, under 35% seen once. The sequencing input was cord blood. The receptors shown here come from a newborn girl in good health. Each CDR3 is given with its conserved first and last residue. The D gene is left open where the match is weak. Clone size is stated in some rows and not others, as once, few, many or a class when expanded.

TRBJ1-1 TRBV5-1 NA NA CASSLHTGETEAFF TGCGCCAGCAGCTTGCACACAGGCGAGACTGAAGCTTTCTTT
TRBJ1-6 TRBV4-2 NA NA CASSQARGHNSPLHF TGTGCCAGCAGCCAAGCCAGGGGACATAATTCACCCCTCCACTTT
TRBJ2-5 TRBV28 NA NA CASSLVLGAGPQETQYF TGTGCCAGCAGTTTAGTTCTGGGAGCGGGCCCACAAGAGACCCAGTACTTC
TRBJ1-5 TRBV15 NA NA CATSSGLTGYNQPQHF TGTGCCACCAGCAGTGGGTTAACAGGCTACAATCAGCCCCAGCATTTT
TRBJ1-5 TRBV20-1 NA NA CSARDPGVDQPQHF TGCAGTGCTAGAGATCCGGGTGTTGATCAGCCCCAGCATTTT
TRBJ2-7 TRBV7-9 NA NA CASSFEGPYEQYF TGTGCCAGCAGCTTCGAGGGACCGTACGAGCAGTACTTC
TRBJ2-3 TRBV5-1 TRBD1 NA CASSRDRGTDMQYF TGCGCCAGCAGCCGGGACAGGGGCACAGATATGCAGTATTTT
TRBJ2-3 TRBV5-1 TRBD2 NA CASSLRTGGRTDTQYF TGCGCCAGCAGCTTACGGACGGGAGGTCGCACAGATACGCAGTATTTT
TRBJ2-7 TRBV20-1 TRBD2 NA CSADKPGLALSYEQYF TGCAGTGCGGACAAACCGGGACTAGCGCTCTCCTACGAGCAGTACTTC
TRBJ2-3 TRBV6-1 NA NA CASGIEVAGTDTQYF TGTGCCAGCGGGATAGAGGTAGCGGGCACAGATACGCAGTATTTT
TRBJ1-4 TRBV28 TRBD1 NA CASSLSDRGGKLFF TGTGCCAGCAGTTTATCTGACAGGGGAGGAAAACTGTTTTTT
TRBJ2-7 TRBV20-1 TRBD2 NA CSARAGGGNNEQYF TGCAGTGCTAGAGCGGGAGGAGGGAACAATGAGCAGTACTTC
TRBJ1-1 TRBV3-1 NA few CASSDKKAKAFF TGTGCCAGCAGCGACAAGAAGGCAAAAGCTTTCTTT
TRBJ2-3 TRBV25-1 TRBD2 many CASSEFLSGRATDTQYF TGTGCCAGCAGTGAATTCCTTAGCGGGAGGGCCACAGATACGCAGTATTTT
TRBJ1-2 TRBV6-6 TRBD1 few CASRSPGTDYGYTF TGTGCCAGCAGATCCCCCGGGACAGACTATGGCTACACCTTC
TRBJ2-7 TRBV20-1 NA NA CSARGRDVLGYEQYF TGCAGTGCTAGGGGGCGGGACGTTTTGGGGTACGAGCAGTACTTC
TRBJ2-1 TRBV7-2 TRBD2 few CASSDGAGGRYNEQFF TGTGCCAGCAGCGATGGAGCGGGGGGGCGGTACAATGAGCAGTTCTTC
TRBJ1-2 TRBV6-2/TRBV6-3 NA NA CASSYSAQATYGYTF TGTGCCAGCAGTTACTCCGCGCAGGCCACCTATGGCTACACCTTC
TRBJ2-3 TRBV7-2 NA NA CASSLGDGFGMGYTQYF TGTGCCAGCAGCTTAGGAGATGGATTCGGGATGGGATATACGCAGTATTTT
TRBJ2-5 TRBV14 NA NA CASSQDGPYQETQYF TGTGCCAGCAGCCAGGACGGACCCTATCAAGAGACCCAGTACTTC
TRBJ1-1 TRBV7-9 TRBD1 many CASSSQGARTEAFF TGTGCCAGCAGCTCACAGGGGGCAAGGACTGAAGCTTTCTTT
TRBJ1-6 TRBV10-3 TRBD1 few CAISVQGDNSPLHF TGTGCCATCAGTGTACAGGGGGATAATTCACCCCTCCACTTT
TRBJ2-1 TRBV4-1 NA NA CASSQDWGTNEQFF TGCGCCAGCAGCCAAGATTGGGGGACTAATGAGCAGTTCTTC
TRBJ2-7 TRBV3-1 NA many CASSQGPSVTYEQYF TGTGCCAGCAGCCAAGGTCCTAGTGTCACCTACGAGCAGTACTTC
TRBJ2-3 TRBV20-1 NA NA CSGIGGTDTQYF TGCAGCGGAATAGGGGGAACAGATACGCAGTATTTT
TRBJ2-7 TRBV19 NA NA CASSIDARGTYEQYF TGTGCCAGTAGTATAGACGCCAGGGGTACCTACGAGCAGTACTTC
TRBJ2-3 TRBV10-3 NA many CAISSGRNTDTQYF TGTGCCATCTCAAGTGGGCGAAACACAGATACGCAGTATTTT
TRBJ1-5 TRBV4-1 NA NA CASSQDSPDRLLYSNQPQHF TGCGCCAGCAGCCAAGATTCCCCAGACAGGCTCCTTTATAGCAATCAGCCCCAGCATTTT
TRBJ2-3 TRBV12-3/TRBV12-4 TRBD2 NA CASTLTSGADAQYF TGTGCCAGCACCCTGACTAGCGGAGCAGATGCGCAGTATTTT
TRBJ1-1 TRBV20-1 NA NA CRPLGGRNTEAFF TGCAGACCTCTGGGGGGGAGAAACACTGAAGCTTTCTTT
TRBJ2-7 TRBV27 NA NA CASSGLRRYNEQYF TGTGCCAGCAGTGGACTGAGACGCTACAATGAGCAGTACTTC
TRBJ1-6 TRBV12-3/TRBV12-4 TRBD1 many CASSLEQGNNSPLHF TGTGCCAGCAGTTTAGAACAGGGGAATAATTCACCCCTCCACTTT
TRBJ1-5 TRBV27 TRBD1 few CASSLSGTGANQPQHF TGTGCCAGCAGTTTATCTGGGACAGGGGCCAATCAGCCCCAGCATTTT
TRBJ1-1 TRBV2 NA NA CASSGWGAVNTEAFF TGTGCCAGCAGCGGATGGGGGGCTGTGAACACTGAAGCTTTCTTT
TRBJ2-3 TRBV15 NA once CATSRALVGASTDTQYF TGTGCCACCAGCAGAGCGCTCGTAGGGGCGAGCACAGATACGCAGTATTTT
TRBJ2-1 TRBV12-3/TRBV12-4 TRBD2 NA CVSGTPSYNEQFF TGTGTCAGCGGGACTCCTTCCTACAATGAGCAGTTCTTC
TRBJ2-7 TRBV5-1 TRBD2 few CASRPLAGFDEQYF TGCGCCAGCAGGCCACTAGCGGGTTTTGACGAGCAGTACTTC
TRBJ2-1 TRBV28 TRBD2 few CATKLAGGPNEQFF TGTGCCACCAAACTAGCGGGAGGTCCCAATGAGCAGTTCTTC
TRBJ2-2 TRBV21-1 NA once CASSKTAVNTGELFF TGTGCCAGCAGCAAGACGGCGGTGAACACCGGGGAGCTGTTTTTT
TRBJ2-7 TRBV27 NA NA CASNRGDEQYF TGTGCCAGCAACCGGGGCGACGAGCAGTACTTC
TRBJ2-7 TRBV21-1 NA NA CASSKLCGITYEQYF TGTGCCAGCAGCAAACTGTGTGGGATTACCTACGAGCAGTACTTC
TRBJ2-3 TRBV28 TRBD2 once CASRRDAVAGGRTDTQYF TGTGCCAGCAGGAGGGACGCGGTAGCGGGAGGTCGCACAGATACGCAGTATTTT
TRBJ2-3 TRBV15 NA NA CATSRLAPTDTQYF TGTGCCACCAGCAGACTAGCGCCCACAGATACGCAGTATTTT
TRBJ2-5 TRBV6-6 NA NA CASSYRAINEQYF TGTGCCAGCAGTTACAGAGCGATCAATGAGCAGTACTTC
TRBJ1-5 TRBV9 NA NA CASSVVTERGNQPQHF TGTGCCAGCAGCGTAGTGACTGAGAGGGGGAATCAGCCCCAGCATTTT
TRBJ2-1 TRBV28 TRBD1 NA CASSPTTGDEQFF TGTGCCAGCAGTCCAACGACAGGGGATGAGCAGTTCTTC
TRBJ1-2 TRBV9 TRBD1 NA CASSVGTGGVINYGYTF TGTGCCAGCAGCGTAGGGACAGGGGGAGTTATAAACTATGGCTACACCTTC
TRBJ1-1 TRBV28 TRBD1 NA CASSTRQGAHTEAFF TGTGCCAGCAGTACCCGACAGGGGGCCCACACTGAAGCTTTCTTT
TRBJ2-7 TRBV20-1 NA NA CSATKPYEQYF TGCAGTGCTACAAAGCCATACGAGCAGTACTTC
TRBJ1-2 TRBV4-1 NA NA CASSQVSDWGYGYTF TGCGCCAGCAGCCAAGTGTCGGACTGGGGTTACGGCTACACCTTC
TRBJ2-1 TRBV5-1 TRBD2 NA CASSLGTGKAGGPNNEQFF TGCGCCAGCAGCTTGGGGACAGGGAAAGCGGGAGGGCCCAACAATGAGCAGTTCTTC
TRBJ2-3 TRBV12-3/TRBV12-4 NA few CASSFRQGGADTQYF TGTGCCAGCAGTTTTAGACAGGGAGGCGCAGATACGCAGTATTTT
TRBJ1-2 TRBV15 NA many CATSRDLHNYGYTF TGTGCCACCAGCAGAGATTTACATAACTATGGCTACACCTTC
TRBJ2-1 TRBV9 TRBD2 few CASSVGRGGHNEQFF TGTGCCAGCAGCGTTGGGCGGGGGGGCCACAATGAGCAGTTCTTC